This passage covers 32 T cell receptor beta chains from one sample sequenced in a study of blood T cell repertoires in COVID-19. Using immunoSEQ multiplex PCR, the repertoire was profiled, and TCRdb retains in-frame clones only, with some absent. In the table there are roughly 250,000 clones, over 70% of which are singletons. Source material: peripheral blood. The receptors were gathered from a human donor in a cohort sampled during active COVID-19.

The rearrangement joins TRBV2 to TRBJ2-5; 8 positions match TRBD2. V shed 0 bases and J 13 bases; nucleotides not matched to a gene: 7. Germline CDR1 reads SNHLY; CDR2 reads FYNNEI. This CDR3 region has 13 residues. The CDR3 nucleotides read TGTGCCAGCAGTGAAGCGCGGAGCGGGAGCTCGTACTTC. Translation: CASSEARSGSSYF.

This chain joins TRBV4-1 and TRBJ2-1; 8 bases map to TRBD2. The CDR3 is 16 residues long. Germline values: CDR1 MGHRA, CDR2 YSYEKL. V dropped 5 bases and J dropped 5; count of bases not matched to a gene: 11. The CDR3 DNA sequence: TGCGCCAGCAGCGCCACCGGGGCGGGGGGTCACAATGAGCAGTTCTTC. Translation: CASSATGAGGHNEQFF.

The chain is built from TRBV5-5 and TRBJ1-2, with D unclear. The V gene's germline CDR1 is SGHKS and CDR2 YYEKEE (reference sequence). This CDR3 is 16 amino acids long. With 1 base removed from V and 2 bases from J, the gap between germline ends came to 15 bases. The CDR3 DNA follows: TGTGCCAGCAGCTTGATGGGCCAGGCCGTAAACTATGGCTACACCTTC. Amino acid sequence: CASSLMGQAVNYGYTF.

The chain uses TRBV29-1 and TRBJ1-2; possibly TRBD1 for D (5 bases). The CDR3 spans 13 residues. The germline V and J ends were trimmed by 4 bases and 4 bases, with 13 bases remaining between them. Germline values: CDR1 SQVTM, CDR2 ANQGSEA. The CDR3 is CSVVGRAFYGYTF. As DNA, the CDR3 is TGCAGCGTTGTGGGCAGGGCTTTCTATGGCTACACCTTC.

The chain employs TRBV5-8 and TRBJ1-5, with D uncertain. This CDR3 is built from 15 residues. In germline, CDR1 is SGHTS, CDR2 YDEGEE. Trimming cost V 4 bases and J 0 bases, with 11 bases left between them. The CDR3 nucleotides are TGTGCCAGCAGCCCGGGGTTATTTAGCAATCAGCCCCAGCATTTT. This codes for CASSPGLFSNQPQHF.

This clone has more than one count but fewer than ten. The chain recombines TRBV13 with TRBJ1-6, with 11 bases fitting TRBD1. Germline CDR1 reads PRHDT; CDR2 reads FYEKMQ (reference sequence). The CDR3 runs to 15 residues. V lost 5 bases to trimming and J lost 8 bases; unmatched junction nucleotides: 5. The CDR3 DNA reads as TGTGCCAGCAGCAACGGACAGGGGGCTTATTCACCCCTCCACTTT. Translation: CASSNGQGAYSPLHF.

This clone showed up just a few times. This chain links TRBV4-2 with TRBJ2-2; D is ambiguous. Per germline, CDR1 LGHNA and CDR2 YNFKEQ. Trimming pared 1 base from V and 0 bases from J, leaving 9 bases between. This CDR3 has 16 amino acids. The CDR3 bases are TGTGCCAGCAGCCAAGGGTCAGGCCCGAACACCGGGGAGCTGTTTTTT. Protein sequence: CASSQGSGPNTGELFF.

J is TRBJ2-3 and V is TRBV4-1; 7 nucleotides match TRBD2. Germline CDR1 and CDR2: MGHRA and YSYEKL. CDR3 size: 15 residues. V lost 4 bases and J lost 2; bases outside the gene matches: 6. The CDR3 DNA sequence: TGCGCCAGCAGCCTGGGACTACTCCCCACAGATACGCAGTATTTT. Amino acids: CASSLGLLPTDTQYF.

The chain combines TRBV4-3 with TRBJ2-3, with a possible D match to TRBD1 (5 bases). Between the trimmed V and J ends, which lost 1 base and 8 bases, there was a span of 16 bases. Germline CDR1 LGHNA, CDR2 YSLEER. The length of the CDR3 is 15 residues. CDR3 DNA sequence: TGCGCCAGCAGCCAAGGCCAGGGAAGAGGCACTACGCAGTATTTT. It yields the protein CASSQGQGRGTTQYF.

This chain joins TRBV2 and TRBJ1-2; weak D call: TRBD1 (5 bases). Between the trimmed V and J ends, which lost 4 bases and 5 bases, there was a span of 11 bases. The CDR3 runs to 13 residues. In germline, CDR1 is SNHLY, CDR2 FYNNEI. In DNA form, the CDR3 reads TGTGCCAGCAGTGCAGGGATTGGGTATGGCTACACCTTC. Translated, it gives CASSAGIGYGYTF. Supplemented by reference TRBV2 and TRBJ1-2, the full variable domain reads EPEVTQTPSHQVTQMGQEVILRCVPISNHLYFYWYRQILGQKVEFLVSFYNNEISEKSEIFDDQFSVERPDGSNFTLKIRSTKLEDSAMYFCASSAGIGYGYTFGSGTRLTVV.

The CDR3 DNA reads TGTGCCAGCAGTTCGACAGGGGTAAATCAGCCCCAGCATTTT. Amino acids: CASSSTGVNQPQHF. The rearrangement links TRBV28 to TRBJ1-5; 8 bases fit TRBD1. The trim removed 4 bases at V and 4 bases at J, leaving 3 bases unmatched. CDR1 is MDHEN and CDR2 is SYDVKM in the germline V gene. The CDR3 spans 14 residues.

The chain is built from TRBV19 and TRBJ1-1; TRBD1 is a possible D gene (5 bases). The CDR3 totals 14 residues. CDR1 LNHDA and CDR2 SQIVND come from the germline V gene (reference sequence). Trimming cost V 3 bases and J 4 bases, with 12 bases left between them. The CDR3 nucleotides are TGTGCCAGTAGTATTAAGGCGGGGGTCACTGAAGCTTTCTTT. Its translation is CASSIKAGVTEAFF.

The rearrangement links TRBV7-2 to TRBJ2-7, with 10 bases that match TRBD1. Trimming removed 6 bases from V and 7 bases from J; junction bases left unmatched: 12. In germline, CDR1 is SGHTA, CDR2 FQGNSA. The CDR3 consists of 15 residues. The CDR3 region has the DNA TGTGCCAGCAGTCGCCCGGGACAGGGGAAAGTAGAGCAGTACTTC. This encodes CASSRPGQGKVEQYF.

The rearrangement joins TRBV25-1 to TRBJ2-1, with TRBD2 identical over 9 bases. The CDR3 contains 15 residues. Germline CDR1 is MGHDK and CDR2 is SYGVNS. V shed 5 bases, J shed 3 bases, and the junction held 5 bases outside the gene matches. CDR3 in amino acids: CASSPDSGSYNEQFF. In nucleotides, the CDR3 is TGTGCCAGCAGTCCAGATAGCGGGAGCTACAATGAGCAGTTCTTC.

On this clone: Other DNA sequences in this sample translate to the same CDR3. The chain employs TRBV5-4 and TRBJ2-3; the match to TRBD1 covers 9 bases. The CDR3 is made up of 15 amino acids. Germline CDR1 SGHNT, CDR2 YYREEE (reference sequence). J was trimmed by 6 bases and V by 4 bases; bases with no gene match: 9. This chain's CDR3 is CASSPGQGRPDTQYF. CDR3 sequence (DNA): TGTGCCAGCAGCCCCGGACAGGGGAGACCCGATACGCAGTATTTT.

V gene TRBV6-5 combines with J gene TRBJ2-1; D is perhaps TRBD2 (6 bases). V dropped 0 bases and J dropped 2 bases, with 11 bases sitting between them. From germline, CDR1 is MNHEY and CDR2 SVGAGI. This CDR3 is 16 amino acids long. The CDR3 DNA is TGTGCCAGCAGTTACTCCCCTAGCGAGACCTACAATGAGCAGTTCTTC. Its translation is CASSYSPSETYNEQFF.

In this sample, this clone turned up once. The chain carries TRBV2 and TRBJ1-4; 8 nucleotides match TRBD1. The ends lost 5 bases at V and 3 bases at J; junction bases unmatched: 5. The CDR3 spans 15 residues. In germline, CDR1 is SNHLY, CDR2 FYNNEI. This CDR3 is CASSNGQGANEKLFF. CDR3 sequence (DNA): TGTGCCAGCAGTAATGGACAGGGAGCTAATGAAAAACTGTTTTTT.

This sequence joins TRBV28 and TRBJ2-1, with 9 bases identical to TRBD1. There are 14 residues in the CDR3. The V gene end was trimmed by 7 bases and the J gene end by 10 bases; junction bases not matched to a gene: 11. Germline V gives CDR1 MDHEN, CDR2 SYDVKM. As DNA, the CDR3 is TGTGCCAGCACCGGACAGGGGACCTTTGAAGAGCAGTTCTTC. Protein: CASTGQGTFEEQFF.

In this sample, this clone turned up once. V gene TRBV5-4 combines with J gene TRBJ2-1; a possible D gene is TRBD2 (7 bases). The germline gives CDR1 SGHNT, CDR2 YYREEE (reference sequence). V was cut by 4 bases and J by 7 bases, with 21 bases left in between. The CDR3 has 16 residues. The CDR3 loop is CASSPGGRVFKNEQFF. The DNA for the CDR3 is TGTGCCAGCAGCCCGGGGGGCAGGGTTTTTAAGAATGAGCAGTTCTTC.

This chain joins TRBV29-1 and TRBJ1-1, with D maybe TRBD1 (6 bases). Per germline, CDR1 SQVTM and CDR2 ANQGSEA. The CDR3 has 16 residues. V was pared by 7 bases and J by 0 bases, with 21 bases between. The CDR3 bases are TGCAGCGCGGGAGAGGGCAGGGGATCTTTGAACACTGAAGCTTTCTTT. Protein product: CSAGEGRGSLNTEAFF.

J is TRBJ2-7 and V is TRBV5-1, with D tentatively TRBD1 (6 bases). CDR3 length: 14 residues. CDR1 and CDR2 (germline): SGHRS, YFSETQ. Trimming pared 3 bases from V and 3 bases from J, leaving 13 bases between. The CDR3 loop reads CASSSQLQGYEQYF. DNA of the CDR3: TGCGCCAGCAGCTCGCAGCTACAGGGCTACGAGCAGTACTTC. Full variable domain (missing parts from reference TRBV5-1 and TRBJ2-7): KAGVTQTPRYLIKTRGQQVTLSCSPISGHRSVSWYQQTPGQGLQFLFEYFSETQRNKGNFPGRFSGRQFSNSRSEMNVSTLELGDSALYLCASSSQLQGYEQYFGPGTRLTVT.

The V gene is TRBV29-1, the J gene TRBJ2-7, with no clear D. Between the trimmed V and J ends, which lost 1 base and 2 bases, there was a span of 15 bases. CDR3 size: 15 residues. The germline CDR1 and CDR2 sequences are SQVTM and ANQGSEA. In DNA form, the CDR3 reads TGCAGCGTTGAAGGGTGGCAGGTGAAGACCTACGAGCAGTACTTC. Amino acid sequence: CSVEGWQVKTYEQYF.

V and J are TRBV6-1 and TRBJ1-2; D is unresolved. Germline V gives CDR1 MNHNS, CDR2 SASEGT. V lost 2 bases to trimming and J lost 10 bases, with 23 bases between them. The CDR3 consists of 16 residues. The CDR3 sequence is CASSEKREALRHIYTF. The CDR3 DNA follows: TGTGCCAGCAGTGAAAAAAGGGAGGCACTCAGACACATCTACACCTTC.

CDR3 sequence (DNA): TGTGCCAGCAGTTTAGCCGGACAGGGGGGGACGACCCAGTACTTC. Residues: CASSLAGQGGTTQYF. This chain uses TRBV28 with TRBJ2-5, with TRBD1 matching over 10 bases. Trimming removed 2 bases from V and 7 bases from J; junction bases left unmatched: 7. The CDR3 totals 15 residues. CDR1 and CDR2 from the germline V gene are MDHEN and SYDVKM.

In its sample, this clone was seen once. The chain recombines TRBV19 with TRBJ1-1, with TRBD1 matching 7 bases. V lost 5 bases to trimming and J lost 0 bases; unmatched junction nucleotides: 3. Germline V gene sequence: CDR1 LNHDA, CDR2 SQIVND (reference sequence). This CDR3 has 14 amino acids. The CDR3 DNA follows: TGTGCCAGTAGTTTACAGGGGATGAACACTGAAGCTTTCTTT. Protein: CASSLQGMNTEAFF.

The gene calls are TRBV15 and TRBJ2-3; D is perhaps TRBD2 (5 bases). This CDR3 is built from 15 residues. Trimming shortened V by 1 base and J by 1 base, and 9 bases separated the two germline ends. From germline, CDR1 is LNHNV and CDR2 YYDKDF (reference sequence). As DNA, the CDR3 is TGTGCCACCAGCAGAGTCTGGACTGGCACAGATACGCAGTATTTT. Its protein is CATSRVWTGTDTQYF.

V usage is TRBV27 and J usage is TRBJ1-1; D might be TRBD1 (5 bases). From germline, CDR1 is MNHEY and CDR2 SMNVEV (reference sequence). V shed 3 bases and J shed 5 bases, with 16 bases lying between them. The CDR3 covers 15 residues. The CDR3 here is CASSFYPGEGTEAFF. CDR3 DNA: TGTGCCAGCAGTTTCTACCCGGGGGAGGGGACTGAAGCTTTCTTT.

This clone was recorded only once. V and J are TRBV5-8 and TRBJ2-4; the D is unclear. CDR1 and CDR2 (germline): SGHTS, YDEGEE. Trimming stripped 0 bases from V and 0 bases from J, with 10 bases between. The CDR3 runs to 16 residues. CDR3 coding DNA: TGTGCCAGCAGCTTGGGACTTCTTCTAGCCAAAAACATTCAGTACTTC. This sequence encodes CASSLGLLLAKNIQYF.

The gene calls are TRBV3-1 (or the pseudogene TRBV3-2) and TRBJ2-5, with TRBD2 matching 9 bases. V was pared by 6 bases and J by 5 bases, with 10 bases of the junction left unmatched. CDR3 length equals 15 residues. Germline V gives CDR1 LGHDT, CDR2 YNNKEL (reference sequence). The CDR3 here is CASRQRAGGPETQYF. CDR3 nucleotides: TGTGCCAGCAGACAAAGAGCGGGGGGACCCGAGACCCAGTACTTC.

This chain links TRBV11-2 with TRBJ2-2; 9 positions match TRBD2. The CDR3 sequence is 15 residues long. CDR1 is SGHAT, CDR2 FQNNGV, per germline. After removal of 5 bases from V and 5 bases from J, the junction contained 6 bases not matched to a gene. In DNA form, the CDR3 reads TGTGCCAGCAGCCCAGCGGGGGGCCTGACCGGGGAGCTGTTTTTT. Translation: CASSPAGGLTGELFF.

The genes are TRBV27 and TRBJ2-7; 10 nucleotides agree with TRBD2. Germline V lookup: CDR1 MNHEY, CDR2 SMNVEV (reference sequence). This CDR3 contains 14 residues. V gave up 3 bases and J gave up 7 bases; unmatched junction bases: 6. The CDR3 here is CASSFLAGVREQYF. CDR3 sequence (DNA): TGTGCCAGCAGTTTTCTAGCGGGAGTTCGAGAGCAGTACTTC.

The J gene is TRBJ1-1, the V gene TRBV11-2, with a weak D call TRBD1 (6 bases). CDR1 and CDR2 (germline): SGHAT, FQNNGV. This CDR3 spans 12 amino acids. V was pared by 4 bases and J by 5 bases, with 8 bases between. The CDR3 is CASSYRGTEAFF. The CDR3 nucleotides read TGTGCCAGCAGCTATAGGGGGACTGAAGCTTTCTTT.